Below, 21 T cell receptor beta chains from the same sample are listed, as sequenced in a study of blood T cell repertoires in COVID-19. The table came from immunoSEQ multiplex PCR; TCRdb's copy has only in-frame clones and leaves some out. The sample carries over 200,000 clones, around 85% recorded once. Sequencing was carried out using PBMCs or T cells enriched from blood (not recorded which). The receptors derive from a woman between 45 and 60 years old in a cohort exposed to, infected with or recovered from COVID-19 (not recorded which).

V and J are TRBV30 and TRBJ2-3; D is perhaps TRBD2 (5 bases). Germline CDR1 GTSNPN, CDR2 SVGIG (reference sequence). Trimming took 0 bases from V and 6 from J, leaving 10 bases between them. This CDR3 comprises 13 residues. CDR3: CAWSVILADTQYF. The CDR3 coding sequence is TGTGCCTGGAGTGTAATCCTAGCTGATACGCAGTATTTT.

The chain links TRBV28 to TRBJ2-1, with TRBD2 matching 9 bases. This CDR3 region has 16 residues. Germline CDR1 reads MDHEN; CDR2 reads SYDVKM. The ends lost 6 bases at V and 7 bases at J; junction bases unmatched: 13. Written as DNA, the CDR3 is TGTGCCAGCAGCTCCCCCGGGGCGGGGGGGAATAATGAGCAGTTCTTC. Its translation: CASSSPGAGGNNEQFF.

This clone occurred a few times. J is TRBJ2-7 and V is TRBV7-9, with 9 bases that match TRBD1. The CDR3 is 16 residues long. V gave up 3 bases and J gave up 2 bases; unmatched junction bases: 8. CDR1 is SEHNR, CDR2 FQNEAQ, per germline (reference sequence). The CDR3 DNA reads TGTGCCAGCAGCTTTCCCGGGACAGGGAAAACCTACGAGCAGTACTTC. Translation gives CASSFPGTGKTYEQYF.

The chain employs TRBV6-5 and TRBJ2-7, with TRBD1 matching over 10 bases. This CDR3 comprises 14 residues. CDR1 and CDR2 from the germline V gene are MNHEY and SVGAGI. J was trimmed by 5 bases and V by 9 bases; bases with no gene match: 10. The CDR3 DNA reads TGTGCCAGTAAGAGGGACAGGGGTCTCGACGAGCAGTACTTC. Encoded protein: CASKRDRGLDEQYF.

The chain couples TRBV6-1 to TRBJ1-2; D gene uncertain. Germline V gene data show CDR1 as MNHNS and CDR2 as SASEGT. The CDR3 runs 13 residues. The V and J ends lost 3 bases and 6 bases respectively, with 11 bases between them. As DNA, the CDR3 is TGTGCCAGCAGTGACGGGGAGCCCCATGGCTACACCTTC. It yields the protein CASSDGEPHGYTF.

This clone appeared a few times. The chain has TRBV13 and TRBJ2-7; 7 bases match TRBD2. V was pared by 5 bases and J by 4 bases, with 11 bases of the junction left unmatched. The CDR3 has 15 residues. Germline V gives CDR1 PRHDT, CDR2 FYEKMQ (reference sequence). This CDR3 is CASSGPRGVGYEQYF. As DNA, the CDR3 is TGTGCCAGCAGCGGTCCCCGGGGGGTCGGGTACGAGCAGTACTTC.

This clone came up once. The chain joins TRBV28 to TRBJ1-1, with 8 bases matching TRBD1. The V segment lost 5 bases and the J segment 7 bases; nucleotides outside the gene matches: 9. Germline V gene lookup returns CDR1 MDHEN and CDR2 SYDVKM. The CDR3 consists of 14 residues. In DNA form, the CDR3 reads TGTGCCAGCAGTCTTACGGTAGGGACAGGTGAAGCTTTCTTT. Its protein is CASSLTVGTGEAFF.

The rearrangement uses TRBV11-3 and TRBJ2-2; 9 nucleotides match TRBD1. CDR1 SGHNT and CDR2 YENEEA come from the germline V gene. J was trimmed by 7 bases and V by 4 bases; bases with no gene match: 7. There are 15 residues in the CDR3. CDR3 residues: CASSSHRGLGGELFF. The CDR3 bases are TGTGCCAGCAGCTCACACAGGGGGCTTGGCGGGGAGCTGTTTTTT.

V usage is TRBV4-1 and J usage is TRBJ1-2; 8 nucleotides line up with TRBD1. Germline CDR1 reads MGHRA; CDR2 reads YSYEKL. The CDR3 spans 16 residues. Losses at the gene ends were 1 base for V and 6 bases for J; bases not matched to a gene: 10. The CDR3 DNA follows: TGCGCCAGCAGCCAAGGTGGAAACAGGGGGTTGGATGGCTACACCTTC. It encodes CASSQGGNRGLDGYTF.

This chain uses TRBV7-2 with TRBJ2-5, with 9 bases lining up with TRBD1. CDR1 is SGHTA and CDR2 is FQGNSA in the germline V gene. CDR3 length equals 16 residues. Trimming took 5 bases from V and 5 from J; bases not matched to a gene: 12. DNA of the CDR3: TGTGCCAGCAGCCTCAACCCAACAGGGGGCTGGGAGACCCAGTACTTC. It translates to CASSLNPTGGWETQYF.

This sequence joins TRBV19 and TRBJ1-1; D is possibly TRBD1 (5 bases). Germline CDR1 and CDR2: LNHDA and SQIVND (reference sequence). The CDR3 has 11 residues. Trimming took off 10 bases at V and 8 bases at J, with 14 bases between the two ends. CDR3 nucleotides: TGTGCCATTGGCCTGGGGGGGGAAGCTTTCTTT. Translation gives CAIGLGGEAFF.

This clone was observed a single time. This rearrangement joins TRBV29-1 to TRBJ1-2, with D uncertain. Germline V gene data show CDR1 as SQVTM and CDR2 as ANQGSEA. This CDR3 has 11 residues. V shed 3 bases and J shed 2 bases, with 4 bases lying between them. The CDR3 reads CSVELNYGYTF. The CDR3 nucleotides are TGCAGCGTTGAGTTAAACTATGGCTACACCTTC.

The gene calls are TRBV7-3 and TRBJ1-1; D is perhaps TRBD1 (5 bases). V was trimmed by 2 bases and J by 4 bases, leaving 11 bases between them. From germline, CDR1 is SGHTA and CDR2 FQGTGA. CDR3 length equals 14 residues. This CDR3 reads CASSLQGGRTEAFF. The DNA for the CDR3 is TGTGCCAGCAGCTTACAGGGTGGGCGCACTGAAGCTTTCTTT.

A single count supports this clone. The chain combines TRBV4-3 with TRBJ2-7, with TRBD1 as a possible D gene (5 bases). The CDR3 is 15 residues long. CDR1 and CDR2 from the germline V gene are LGHNA and YSLEER. The germline V and J ends were trimmed by 3 bases and 3 bases, with 15 bases remaining between them. The CDR3 loop is CASSQERQSIYEQYF. CDR3 coding DNA: TGCGCCAGCAGCCAGGAACGACAGTCGATCTACGAGCAGTACTTC.

The table lists this clone with a count of one. J is TRBJ2-7 and V is TRBV6-5; TRBD1 matches at 11 bases. V shed 4 bases, J shed 1 base, and the junction held 3 bases outside the gene matches. This CDR3 has 15 residues. The germline V gene has CDR1 MNHEY and CDR2 SVGAGI. CDR3 loop: CASSSRDRGSYEQYF. The CDR3, as DNA: TGTGCCAGCAGTTCCCGGGACAGGGGGTCCTACGAGCAGTACTTC.

V usage is TRBV5-4 and J usage is TRBJ2-3; a possible D gene is TRBD2 (6 bases). Trimming cost V 0 bases and J 0 bases, with 8 bases left between them. Per germline, CDR1 SGHNT and CDR2 YYREEE (reference sequence). The CDR3 has 15 amino acids. The CDR3: CASSLGRGSTDTQYF. As DNA, the CDR3 is TGTGCCAGCAGCTTGGGGCGGGGCAGCACAGATACGCAGTATTTT.

This clone has just one count. The chain's CDR3 is CASSRENRRNTEAFF. The CDR3 DNA sequence: TGTGCCAGCTCCCGCGAGAACAGGAGGAACACTGAAGCTTTCTTT. The chain joins TRBV21-1 to TRBJ1-1; the table's D gene call, TRBD1, was not cross checked with the DNA. TRBV21-1 is a recognized pseudogene. This CDR3 has 15 amino acids.

The rearrangement joins TRBV6-2 or TRBV6-3 to TRBJ1-1, with a tentative D call TRBD1 (6 bases). Germline CDR1 and CDR2: MNHEY and SVGEGT. The length of the CDR3 is 16 residues. With 4 bases removed from V and 11 bases from J, the gap between germline ends came to 26 bases. CDR3 region: CASSLGGRGFLPAAFF. Here the CDR3 DNA reads TGTGCCAGCAGTTTGGGGGGGCGCGGCTTTTTACCCGCGGCTTTCTTT.

This chain joins TRBV19 and TRBJ1-1; 7 positions match TRBD1. This CDR3 spans 16 amino acids. Germline loops: CDR1 LNHDA, CDR2 SQIVND (reference sequence). The junction had 9 bases not matched to a gene; V was cut back by 4 bases and J by 1 base. CDR3 sequence: CASSTGTGTENTEAFF. For the CDR3, the DNA is TGTGCCAGTAGTACAGGCACCGGGACAGAGAACACTGAAGCTTTCTTT.

The V and J genes are TRBV5-4 and TRBJ1-2; the D gene is possibly TRBD1 (5 bases). Germline loops: CDR1 SGHNT, CDR2 YYREEE (reference sequence). V was pared by 5 bases and J by 3 bases, with 11 bases between. This CDR3 has 13 residues. The CDR3 DNA reads TGTGCCAGCAGACTGGGACTCGACTATGGCTACACCTTC. Protein: CASRLGLDYGYTF.

The CDR3, as DNA: TGTGCCACCAGTGATTCTCTAGCGGGGGGTCTCAATGAGCAGTTCTTC. It yields the protein CATSDSLAGGLNEQFF. The genes are TRBV24-1 and TRBJ2-1, with 11 bases aligning to TRBD2. Germline V CDR1 and CDR2: KGHDR, SFDVKD. The CDR3 contains 16 residues. V was pared by 2 bases and J by 6 bases, with 5 bases of the junction left unmatched.